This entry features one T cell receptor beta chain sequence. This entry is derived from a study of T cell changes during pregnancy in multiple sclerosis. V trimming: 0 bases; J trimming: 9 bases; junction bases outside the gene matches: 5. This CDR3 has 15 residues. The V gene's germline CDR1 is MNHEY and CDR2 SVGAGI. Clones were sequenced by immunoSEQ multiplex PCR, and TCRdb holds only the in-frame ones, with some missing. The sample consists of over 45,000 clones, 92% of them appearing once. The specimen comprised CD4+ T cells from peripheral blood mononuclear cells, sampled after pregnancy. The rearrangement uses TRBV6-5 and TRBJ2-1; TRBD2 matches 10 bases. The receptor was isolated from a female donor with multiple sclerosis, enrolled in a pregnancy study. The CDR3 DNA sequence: TGTGCCAGCAGTTACTCGCTAGCGGGAGTGGGTGAGCAGTTCTTC. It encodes CASSYSLAGVGEQFF.